Each of the 9 T cell receptor beta chains below was sequenced from the same sample in a study of response to subunit inactivated influenza vaccine. TCRdb re-called the RT-PCR reads through MiXCR, storing one row per CDR3 protein. The top ten clones hold roughly 13% of a sample with hundreds of thousands of distinct CDR3 sequences, about 8% of them seen once. This material consisted of PBMCs from blood, taken less than 30 months after vaccination. These receptors originate from a man between 50 and 70 years old who received an inactivated influenza vaccine.

This clonotype showed up just a few times. The V and J genes are TRBV4-1 and TRBJ2-7, with a weak D call TRBD2 (6 bases). From germline, CDR1 is MGHRA and CDR2 YSYEKL. CDR3 length: 14 residues. The V gene lost 3 bases and the J gene lost 6 bases, with 15 bases spanning the gap. The CDR3 bases are TGCGCCAGCAGCCATCAACCGGGGGAGTCCGAGCAGTACTTC. Its translation: CASSHQPGESEQYF.

CDR3 amino acids: CASKPPGSLYEQYF. As DNA, the CDR3 is TGTGCCAGCAAGCCGCCGGGGTCCCTCTACGAGCAGTACTTC. The chain has TRBV7-9 and TRBJ2-7, with TRBD2 as a possible D gene (5 bases). The germline V and J ends were trimmed by 7 bases and 3 bases, with 16 bases remaining between them. Germline CDR1 and CDR2: SEHNR and FQNEAQ (reference sequence). The CDR3 is made up of 14 amino acids. Using reference TRBV7-9 and TRBJ2-7 for the parts outside the CDR3, the full variable domain is DTGVSQNPRHKITKRGQNVTFRCDPISEHNRLYWYRQTLGQGPEFLTYFQNEAQLEKSRLLSDRFSAERPKGSFSTLEIQRTEQGDSAMYLCASKPPGSLYEQYFGPGTRLTVT.

This clonotype came up a few times. This chain connects TRBV5-1 to TRBJ1-1; no clear D. The CDR3 loop spans 14 amino acids. Germline CDR1 SGHRS, CDR2 YFSETQ. Trimming stripped 0 bases from V and 4 bases from J, with 10 bases between. The CDR3 DNA reads as TGCGCCAGCAGCTTGGGGGCAGTGGGCACTGAAGCTTTCTTT. Translated: CASSLGAVGTEAFF.

This clonotype was detected only a few times. The rearrangement joins TRBV20-1 to TRBJ2-4, with D tentatively TRBD1 or TRBD2 (6 bases each). The V end lost 5 bases, the J end lost 2 bases, and 13 bases lay between the germline ends. Germline CDR1 and CDR2: DFQATT and SNEGSKA (reference sequence). This CDR3 comprises 14 residues. DNA for the CDR3: TGCAGTGCTGGCCGGGGGCAAACCAAAAACATTCAGTACTTC. It is translated as CSAGRGQTKNIQYF.

This clonotype has a count of ten or more. The chain has TRBV12-3 or TRBV12-4 and TRBJ2-5; unclear D gene. The V gene lost 2 bases and the J gene lost 1 base, with 8 bases spanning the gap. This CDR3 has 14 amino acids. CDR3 bases: TGTGCCAGCAGTTTATTTGGGGTCCAAGAGACCCAGTACTTC. Amino acid sequence: CASSLFGVQETQYF.

This clonotype was found a few times. The rearrangement joins TRBV6-5 to TRBJ1-2; D is unresolved. This CDR3 has 17 amino acids. In germline, CDR1 is MNHEY, CDR2 SVGAGI. Deletions cut 0 bases from V and 0 bases from J, with 14 bases between. DNA of the CDR3: TGTGCCAGCAGTTACTCGACGGCAGCTGGATCTAACTATGGCTACACCTTC. It encodes CASSYSTAAGSNYGYTF.

The V and J genes are TRBV24-1 and TRBJ2-5; 9 positions agree with TRBD2. In germline, CDR1 is KGHDR, CDR2 SFDVKD. The CDR3 is 17 amino acids. V shed 5 bases, J shed 5 bases, and the junction held 14 bases outside the gene matches. CDR3 sequence: CATSGPLGGGAGETQYF. CDR3 coding DNA: TGTGCCACCAGTGGTCCCCTGGGCGGGGGGGCAGGCGAGACCCAGTACTTC.

This clonotype was seen more than once but under ten times. The chain uses TRBV9 and TRBJ1-1, with 12 bases fitting TRBD1. J lost 4 bases, V lost 6 bases, and 13 bases had no gene match. Looked up from germline, CDR1 is SGDLS and CDR2 is YYNGEE. The CDR3 has 17 residues. The CDR3 DNA follows: TGTGCCAGCACCGATCGCGGGACAGGGGGCGCGGGCACTGAAGCTTTCTTT. Its translation is CASTDRGTGGAGTEAFF. The variable domain in full, with the rest retrieved from reference TRBV9 and TRBJ1-1, is DSGVTQTPKHLITATGQRVTLRCSPRSGDLSVYWYQQSLDQGLQFLIQYYNGEERAKGNILERFSAQQFPDLHSELNLSSLELGDSALYFCASTDRGTGGAGTEAFFGQGTRLTVV.

J is TRBJ1-2 and V is TRBV7-6; a possible D gene is TRBD1 (5 bases). This CDR3 has 13 residues. CDR1 is SGHVS and CDR2 is FNYEAQ in the germline V gene. V was trimmed by 4 bases and J by 2 bases, leaving 8 bases between them. The DNA for the CDR3 is TGTGCCAGCAGCTGGGGGTACAACTATGGCTACACCTTC. It encodes CASSWGYNYGYTF.